This T cell receptor beta chain derives from a study of control samples from healthy donors and cancer patients. Repertoires were generated with immunoSEQ multiplex PCR, while TCRdb's copy carries only in-frame clones and drops some. The data contain 18,000 or so clones, 70% to 90% of them singletons. The germline CDR1 and CDR2 sequences are MRHNA and SNTAGT. CDR3 size: 13 residues. V was pared by 5 bases and J by 4 bases, with 9 bases between. Sequences were obtained from PBMCs. The sequence derives from a woman in her 70s with colorectal cancer. The chain uses TRBV6-4 and TRBJ2-1; D gene unclear. CDR3 amino acids: CASSSDGYNEQFF. In DNA form, the CDR3 reads TGTGCCAGCAGTTCGGACGGATACAATGAGCAGTTCTTC.